A selection of T cell receptor beta chains follows, all from one sample in a study of regulatory T cells in long-lasting Graves disease. TCRdb called the multiplex PCR reads again in MiXCR, with one record for every CDR3 protein. Of about 430,000 distinct CDR3 sequences in the sample, around 20% were seen once. The material sequenced was peripheral blood mononuclear cells (PBMCs), taken when the disease was refractory, from a patient treated with antithyroid drugs. These TCRs come from a female donor with Graves disease. The CDR3 runs from the conserved cysteine through the conserved F or W. Each record gives: J gene, clone size, CDR3 length, V gene, D gene, CDR3 DNA, CDR3 protein. A D gene is named only where the DNA matches it firmly. Size values are once, few and many counts, or a class for expanded clones, and some rows have none.

>TRBJ1-2|-|15|TRBV4-1|-
TGCGCCAGCAGCCAAGATGCCCGGGGGAACTATGGCTACACCTTC
CASSQDARGNYGYTF
>TRBJ2-5|few|14|TRBV7-6|TRBD2
TGTGCCAGCAGCCTTCCGGGGGGACCGGGGACCCAGTACTTC
CASSLPGGPGTQYF
>TRBJ2-1|-|15|TRBV28|TRBD1
TGTGCCAGCAGCCAAACCGGGACAGCTTACAATGAGCAGTTCTTC
CASSQTGTAYNEQFF
>TRBJ2-2|few|16|TRBV11-1|TRBD2
TGTGCCAGCAGCCCGGGACTAGCGGGGACCACCGGGGAGCTGTTTTTT
CASSPGLAGTTGELFF
>TRBJ1-5|-|14|TRBV7-2|-
TGTGCCAGCAGCGCCGCAGGGACATATCAGCCCCAGCATTTT
CASSAAGTYQPQHF
>TRBJ2-2|-|16|TRBV6-1|TRBD2
TGTGCCAGCAGTGGTCCGGGACTACCGAACACCGGGGAGCTGTTTTTT
CASSGPGLPNTGELFF
>TRBJ2-7|few|14|TRBV3-1|-
TGTGCCAGCAGTCAGGGACACCCCGGGGACGAGCAGTACTTC
CASSQGHPGDEQYF
>TRBJ2-3|-|16|TRBV27|-
TGTGCCAGCAAATCCTTGGGTGAAGGACGTACAGATACGCAGTATTTT
CASKSLGEGRTDTQYF
>TRBJ2-5|few|16|TRBV7-9|TRBD2
TGTGCCAGCAGCTTCCTTCAGCGGGAGGGGGAAGAGACCCAGTACTTC
CASSFLQREGEETQYF
>TRBJ2-6|-|12|TRBV15|-
TGTGCCACCAGCAGACCTGAGGGCGTCCTGACTTTC
CATSRPEGVLTF
>TRBJ1-4|-|15|TRBV7-9|-
TGTGCCAGCAGCCCGGCTTGGGGGTCTAATGAAAAACTGTTTTTT
CASSPAWGSNEKLFF
>TRBJ2-2|-|12|TRBV2|-
TGTGCCAGCAGTGTTGAGCCCGGGGAGCTGTTTTTT
CASSVEPGELFF
>TRBJ1-2|many|11|TRBV20-1|-
TGCAGTGCCGAGAGGGGGTATGGCTACACCTTC
CSAERGYGYTF
>TRBJ2-5|many|12|TRBV11-2|-
TGTGCCAGCAGCCCGCCCACAGAGACCCAGTACTTC
CASSPPTETQYF
>TRBJ2-7|few|14|TRBV7-2|-
TGTGCCAGCAGCTTAGAGCCACCGTCGGGCGAGCAGTACTTC
CASSLEPPSGEQYF
>TRBJ2-1|-|18|TRBV12-3/TRBV12-4|-
TGTGCCAGCAGCTCAGGGGGGCTTGGTCGGGAGCGCTACAATGAGCAGTTCTTC
CASSSGGLGRERYNEQFF
>TRBJ2-5|few|18|TRBV4-1|TRBD2
TGCGCCAGCAGCCAAGGGGGGACTAGCGGACTAAGCGGAGAGACCCAGTACTTC
CASSQGGTSGLSGETQYF
>TRBJ2-1|-|14|TRBV6-1|-
TGTGCCGCCGCCAGGCAGAGGAGTTACAATGAGCAGTTCTTC
CAAARQRSYNEQFF
>TRBJ1-2|-|13|TRBV25-1|-
TGTGCCAGCAGTGAGAGGACAGTCGGGGGCTACACCTTC
CASSERTVGGYTF
>TRBJ2-7|few|14|TRBV20-1|TRBD2
TGCAGTGCTAGAGATCCTAGCGGTACCTACGAGCAGTACTTC
CSARDPSGTYEQYF
>TRBJ2-5|many|15|TRBV3-1|TRBD2
TGTGCCAGCAGGGGGGGACTAGCTATCCAAGAGACCCAGTACTTC
CASRGGLAIQETQYF
>TRBJ1-1|-|12|TRBV7-2|-
TGTGCCAGCAGCTTAGTAGGCGGTGAAGCTTCCTTT
CASSLVGGEASF
>TRBJ2-1|-|13|TRBV29-1|-
TGCAGCGTTTTACGGACAGCATACAATGAGCAGTTCTTC
CSVLRTAYNEQFF
>TRBJ2-1|-|14|TRBV5-1|-
TGCGCCAGCAGCTTGAACACCAACTACAATGAGCAGTTCTTC
CASSLNTNYNEQFF
>TRBJ2-1|-|13|TRBV29-1|TRBD1
TGCAGCGTTGAAGGGGACAGGGAGAATGAGCAGTTCTTC
CSVEGDRENEQFF
>TRBJ1-2|many|17|TRBV9|-
TGTGCCAGCAGCGCCTCAGGCGGGGGGGCGGGTAACTATGGCTACACCTTC
CASSASGGGAGNYGYTF
>TRBJ2-5|many|12|TRBV10-3|-
TGTGCCACCCGGACTGGCCGGGAGACCCAGTACTTC
CATRTGRETQYF
>TRBJ1-2|many|15|TRBV7-2|TRBD1
TGTGCCAGCAGCTTAAGGACAGGGGGCCACTATGGCTACACCTTC
CASSLRTGGHYGYTF
>TRBJ2-1|-|16|TRBV27|TRBD1
TGTGCCAGCAGTACCCCCCGGGACAGTTCCTCCAGTGAGCAGTTCTTC
CASSTPRDSSSSEQFF
>TRBJ1-1|many|14|TRBV2|-
TGTGCCAGCAGTGCTCAGGGTTTCTCCACTGAAGCTTTCTTT
CASSAQGFSTEAFF
>TRBJ2-7|many|16|TRBV10-3|TRBD2
TGTGCCATCAACCCCCTACTAGCGGGGGGTACCTACGAGCAGTACTTC
CAINPLLAGGTYEQYF
>TRBJ2-7|many|15|TRBV10-2|-
TGCGCCAGCAGAGAACTCCGGGACGCAACCTACGAGCAGTACTTC
CASRELRDATYEQYF
>TRBJ2-7|many|13|TRBV12-3/TRBV12-4|TRBD1
TGTGCCAGCAGCGTCGACAGGGACTACGAGCAGTACTTC
CASSVDRDYEQYF
>TRBJ2-3|few|16|TRBV28|TRBD2
TGTGCCAGCAGTACTAGCGGGAGTGGCAACACAGATACGCAGTATTTT
CASSTSGSGNTDTQYF
>TRBJ1-2|many|13|TRBV6-1|-
TGTGCCAGCAGCAAGGACAGCGTCTATGGCTACACCTTC
CASSKDSVYGYTF
>TRBJ2-5|many|14|TRBV12-3/TRBV12-4|-
TGTGCCAGCAGTCTCCGGGACACTCAAGAGACCCAGTACTTC
CASSLRDTQETQYF
>TRBJ1-1|few|13|TRBV5-4|-
TGTGCCAGCAGCCATACTGACGGCGCCCAAGCTTTCTTT
CASSHTDGAQAFF
>TRBJ1-3|-|14|TRBV6-1|TRBD1
TGTGCCAGCAGGACGGGACAGGGAGAAAACACCATATATTTT
CASRTGQGENTIYF
>TRBJ1-2|many|16|TRBV28|-
TGTGCCAGCAGTTCCCCTGGGGCAAGTCCTAACTATGGCTACACCTTC
CASSSPGASPNYGYTF
>TRBJ2-7|-|17|TRBV5-8|TRBD1
TGTGCCAGCAGCTCCAAGTTGACAGGGCCGCTACGCTACGAGCAGTACTTC
CASSSKLTGPLRYEQYF
>TRBJ2-1|-|15|TRBV27|TRBD2
TGTGCCAGCAGTTTATCTCCGGGAGGGTTAAATGAGCAGTTCTTC
CASSLSPGGLNEQFF
>TRBJ2-3|few|15|TRBV28|TRBD1
TGTGCCAGCAGTTTCCGGGACAGAGATACAGATACGCAGTATTTT
CASSFRDRDTDTQYF
>TRBJ1-2|-|15|TRBV20-1|TRBD1
TGCAGTGCTAGCCCCCAGACAGGGGGTGACTATGGCTACACCTTC
CSASPQTGGDYGYTF
>TRBJ2-7|few|15|TRBV5-6|TRBD1
TGTGCCAGCAGCTTGGCCTACGACAGGGACTACGAGCAGTACTTC
CASSLAYDRDYEQYF
>TRBJ2-3|-|16|TRBV28|TRBD1
TGTGCCAGCAGTCAATTTCAGGGGGCCCTAGCAGATACGCAGTATTTT
CASSQFQGALADTQYF
>TRBJ1-1|-|15|TRBV27|TRBD1
TGTGCCAGCAGTTTAGGACAGGGCCGGGGGGCTGAAGCTTTCTTT
CASSLGQGRGAEAFF
>TRBJ2-7|many|14|TRBV2|-
TGTGCCAGCAGTGAACAGGGAATTCCTAACGAGCAGTACTTC
CASSEQGIPNEQYF
>TRBJ2-7|-|13|TRBV10-3|-
TGTGCCATCAGTGAAGGGGGAGGGTACGAGCAGTACTTC
CAISEGGGYEQYF
>TRBJ2-2|few|16|TRBV5-1|TRBD1
TGCGCCAGCAGGTTAGACGGGACAGGAAACACCGGGGAGCTGTTTTTT
CASRLDGTGNTGELFF
>TRBJ2-7|few|13|TRBV18|-
TGTGCCAGCTCACCAATAGGGTTGCGCGAGCAGTACTTC
CASSPIGLREQYF
>TRBJ2-7|few|16|TRBV4-2|-
TGTGCCAGCAGCCAAGAGGCGGAGCCTCCTTCCTACGAGCAGTACTTC
CASSQEAEPPSYEQYF
>TRBJ1-2|many|14|TRBV5-1|TRBD1
TGCGCCAGCCGCCAAGGACAGGGACACTATGGCTACACCTTC
CASRQGQGHYGYTF